This TCR beta chain was identified during a study of T cells after yellow fever vaccination. The overall study: Low-cell-number fractions were prepared with SMART-Seq v4 Ultra Low Input. Study conclusions and caveats: Abundant clonotypes from the bulk population could contaminate FACS-sorted repertoires.

This CDR3 has 14 residues. The V end was cut by 6 bases, the J end by 7 bases, with 15 bases between. This clonotype was seen a handful of times. Its antigen is not identified. TCRdb reprocessed the 5' RACE reads with MiXCR, giving one entry per CDR3 protein. The profile covers under 700,000 distinct CDR3 sequences, with around a sixth appearing a single time and roughly 17% taken by the ten largest. The TCR sequence derives from a man between 18 and 35 years old who received the YFV17D yellow fever vaccine. The chain employs TRBV12-3 or TRBV12-4 and TRBJ1-4, with unresolved D. The sample in question was PBMCs, obtained less than 6 days after the first yellow fever vaccination. CDR3 nucleotide sequence: TGTGCCAGCAGCCCATCCTGGGGAATTGAAAAACTGTTTTTT. It is translated as CASSPSWGIEKLFF.